One and the same sample provided the 26 T cell receptor beta chains below, sequenced in a study of CD8 T cells in ankylosing spondylitis. TCRdb passed the 5' RACE reads through MiXCR, listing each CDR3 protein once. Among some 240,000 distinct CDR3 sequences, 18% were seen once, and the ten largest hold more than 25%. The specimen was blood, either unsorted or a sorted T cell fraction (not recorded which). The receptor source for this set is a male donor with ankylosing spondylitis or in good health (not recorded which).

This clonotype was recorded a few times. J is TRBJ2-3 and V is TRBV4-3; 9 positions agree with TRBD2. This CDR3 has 17 residues. Looked up from germline, CDR1 is LGHNA and CDR2 is YSLEER. V dropped 4 bases and J dropped 4; count of bases not matched to a gene: 12. The CDR3 region has the DNA TGCGCCAGCAGCCCCACTGTAGCTAGCGGGATTGCAGATACGCAGTATTTT. This sequence encodes CASSPTVASGIADTQYF.

This clonotype came up a few times. The chain is built from TRBV5-1 and TRBJ1-1; D may be TRBD1 (5 bases). CDR1 SGHRS and CDR2 YFSETQ come from the germline V gene. Deletions cut 0 bases from V and 4 bases from J, with 13 bases between. The CDR3 has 15 residues. The CDR3 spells CASSLDTGGVTEAFF. In DNA, the CDR3 is TGCGCCAGCAGCTTGGACACAGGTGGGGTCACTGAAGCTTTCTTT.

This clonotype has only a few counts. This rearrangement joins TRBV7-2 to TRBJ2-3; unclear D gene. There are 15 residues in the CDR3. The V end lost 2 bases, the J end lost 4 bases, and 13 bases lay between the germline ends. Looked up from germline, CDR1 is SGHTA and CDR2 is FQGNSA. CDR3 sequence: CASSLYPKYPDTQYF. The CDR3 region has the DNA TGTGCCAGCAGCTTATATCCCAAGTACCCAGATACGCAGTATTTT. Variable domain in full (rest from reference TRBV7-2 and TRBJ2-3): GAGVSQSPSNKVTEKGKDVELRCDPISGHTALYWYRQSLGQGLEFLIYFQGNSAPDKSGLPSDRFSAERTGGSVSTLTIQRTQQEDSAVYLCASSLYPKYPDTQYFGPGTRLTVL.

The J gene is TRBJ2-3, the V gene TRBV2, with TRBD2 matching over 8 bases. CDR1 is SNHLY, CDR2 FYNNEI, per germline. V lost 1 base, J lost 10 bases, and 4 bases stayed unmatched. The CDR3 extends over 13 amino acids. CDR3 sequence reads: CASSEELADPQYF. CDR3 sequence (DNA): TGTGCCAGCAGTGAAGAACTAGCGGACCCGCAGTATTTT.

This clonotype showed up just a few times. The chain recombines TRBV7-9 with TRBJ2-4, with D maybe TRBD2 (5 bases). The V end lost 0 bases, the J end lost 0 bases, and 9 bases lay between the germline ends. In germline, CDR1 is SEHNR, CDR2 FQNEAQ (reference sequence). This CDR3 region has 16 residues. CDR3 residues: CASSLAFEGAKNIQYF. As DNA, the CDR3 is TGTGCCAGCAGCTTAGCGTTCGAGGGAGCCAAAAACATTCAGTACTTC.

This clonotype was seen ten or more times. The chain is built from TRBV29-1 and TRBJ2-3, with D unclear. The germline V gene encodes CDR1 SQVTM and CDR2 ANQGSEA. The CDR3 is 13 residues long. Trimming left V 2 bases short and J 4 bases short, with 10 bases between. The CDR3 DNA reads as TGCAGCGTTGAAACCCCCGGTGCAGATACGCAGTATTTT. Encoded protein: CSVETPGADTQYF.

The gene calls are TRBV29-1 and TRBJ1-2; 8 nucleotides agree with TRBD1. V shed 5 bases and J 2 bases; nucleotides not matched to a gene: 16. The V gene's germline CDR1 is SQVTM and CDR2 ANQGSEA. The CDR3 is made up of 17 amino acids. In DNA, the CDR3 is TGCAGCGTTCCGGGCCCCGCGTGGCAGGGGGCGAACTATGGCTACACCTTC. It codes for CSVPGPAWQGANYGYTF.

The chain employs TRBV4-1 and TRBJ2-7; TRBD2 matches at 7 bases. CDR1 and CDR2 (germline): MGHRA, YSYEKL. The CDR3 is 15 residues long. The V gene end was trimmed by 3 bases and the J gene end by 7 bases; junction bases not matched to a gene: 12. This chain's CDR3 is CASSHLTGTTKEQYF. In DNA, the CDR3 is TGCGCCAGCAGCCACCTAACCGGGACTACCAAAGAGCAGTACTTC.

This clonotype was seen more than once but under ten times. The CDR3 DNA follows: TGTGCCAGCAGCCAAGATCGGGTGGGGAGCTCCTACAATGAGCAGTTCTTC. Translated, it gives CASSQDRVGSSYNEQFF. V and J are TRBV4-2 and TRBJ2-1; possibly TRBD2 for D (5 bases). This CDR3 has 17 residues. Germline V gene sequence: CDR1 LGHNA, CDR2 YNFKEQ. The V gene lost 0 bases and the J gene lost 0 bases, with 12 bases spanning the gap.

This clonotype came up a few times. The rearrangement joins TRBV6-5 to TRBJ2-7, with 9 bases that match TRBD1. CDR1 MNHEY and CDR2 SVGAGI come from the germline V gene. CDR3 length: 16 residues. J lost 3 bases, V lost 4 bases, and 10 bases had no gene match. CDR3 residues: CASSSGWDRVNYEQYF. Here the CDR3 DNA reads TGTGCCAGCAGTTCTGGTTGGGACAGGGTAAACTACGAGCAGTACTTC.

This chain connects TRBV24-1 to TRBJ2-1; 9 bases align to TRBD2. The V and J ends lost 7 bases and 7 bases, in that order; junction bases with no gene match: 10. This CDR3 has 15 amino acids. Germline values: CDR1 KGHDR, CDR2 SFDVKD. The CDR3 reads CATSELAGGQNEQFF. The DNA for the CDR3 is TGTGCCACCAGCGAGCTGGCGGGAGGGCAGAATGAGCAGTTCTTC.

This clonotype was seen a few times. The chain joins TRBV25-1 to TRBJ2-1, with D tentatively TRBD2 (5 bases). V gave up 3 bases and J gave up 11 bases, with 11 bases separating them. The length of the CDR3 is 12 residues. From germline, CDR1 is MGHDK and CDR2 SYGVNS. The CDR3 region is CASSDLAPKQFF. CDR3 in DNA: TGTGCCAGCAGTGACCTAGCACCGAAGCAGTTCTTC.

In its sample, this clonotype was seen many times. The chain couples TRBV29-1 to TRBJ1-2; tentative D call: TRBD1 (6 bases). The CDR3 spans 11 residues. Germline assignment: CDR1 SQVTM and CDR2 ANQGSEA. The V gene lost 5 bases and the J gene lost 7 bases, with 11 bases spanning the gap. The CDR3 sequence: CSVPGQGGYTF. The DNA for the CDR3 is TGCAGCGTTCCGGGACAAGGTGGCTACACCTTC.

The CDR3 coding sequence is TGTGCCAGCAGACCATGGGACAGGGGGTGGGATACGCAGTATTTT. It is translated as CASRPWDRGWDTQYF. The chain links TRBV5-6 to TRBJ2-3, with 11 bases matching TRBD1. J lost 6 bases, V lost 5 bases, and 8 bases had no gene match. Per germline, CDR1 SGHDT and CDR2 YYEEEE. The CDR3 is 15 residues long.

The CDR3 protein is CASSSTSGPPNTGELFF. CDR3 coding DNA: TGTGCCAGCAGTTCAACCTCGGGACCCCCGAACACCGGGGAGCTGTTTTTT. The chain joins TRBV12-3 or TRBV12-4 to TRBJ2-2; D possibly matches TRBD1 or TRBD2 (5 bases each). CDR3 length: 17 residues. Deletions cut 4 bases from V and 0 bases from J, with 15 bases between.

This clonotype was picked up a small number of times. The V and J genes are TRBV29-1 and TRBJ2-7; 11 bases are shared with TRBD1. The germline V gene encodes CDR1 SQVTM and CDR2 ANQGSEA. V was pared by 7 bases and J by 6 bases, with 5 bases of the junction left unmatched. CDR3 length equals 12 residues. The DNA for the CDR3 is TGCAGCGCCGGGGACAGGGGGGTCGAGCAGTACTTC. As protein: CSAGDRGVEQYF.

This clonotype was detected ten times or more. The J gene is TRBJ2-1, the V gene TRBV3-1; D gene ambiguous. V lost 1 base, J lost 5 bases, and 6 bases lay in between. The CDR3 spans 13 residues. Germline lookup yields CDR1 LGHDT and CDR2 YNNKEL (reference sequence). CDR3 region: CASSQGSNNEQFF. CDR3 sequence (DNA): TGTGCCAGCAGCCAAGGAAGTAACAATGAGCAGTTCTTC.

To note about this clonotype: A read error is possible here, since a much larger clone lies one base away. The chain joins TRBV7-9 to TRBJ1-1; D might be TRBD1 (5 bases). The CDR3 length is 13 residues. V dropped 2 bases and J dropped 6 bases, with 10 bases sitting between them. The germline V gene encodes CDR1 SEHNR and CDR2 FQNEAQ (reference sequence). The CDR3 DNA reads as TGTGCCAGCAGCTTAACAGGCGGGTCTGAAGCTTTCTTT. Residues: CASSLTGGSEAFF.

The J gene is TRBJ1-2, the V gene TRBV4-3; D not resolved. The germline CDR1 and CDR2 sequences are LGHNA and YSLEER. Trimming removed 0 bases from V and 6 bases from J, with 8 bases in between. CDR3 length: 13 amino acids. CDR3 coding DNA: TGCGCCAGCAGCCAAGATAGAGCGGATGGCTACACCTTC. It encodes CASSQDRADGYTF.

This chain connects TRBV5-1 to TRBJ2-7; TRBD1 aligns across 9 bases. V dropped 5 bases and J dropped 4; count of bases not matched to a gene: 4. The CDR3 runs to 13 residues. Germline V CDR1 and CDR2: SGHRS, YFSETQ. The CDR3 here is CASRGQGRYEQYF. The CDR3 nucleotides read TGCGCCAGCAGAGGACAGGGGAGATACGAGCAGTACTTC.

The rearrangement links TRBV7-8 to TRBJ2-5; the D gene is possibly TRBD2 (6 bases). CDR1 SGHVS and CDR2 FQNEAQ come from the germline V gene. The length of the CDR3 is 16 residues. The V and J ends lost 3 bases and 1 base respectively, with 15 bases between them. CDR3 sequence reads: CASSFPGTHSQETQYF. The CDR3 region has the DNA TGTGCCAGCAGCTTTCCCGGGACTCACTCCCAAGAGACCCAGTACTTC.

The chain employs TRBV4-3 and TRBJ2-3; perhaps TRBD1 as D (6 bases). From germline, CDR1 is LGHNA and CDR2 YSLEER. Trimming stripped 3 bases from V and 3 bases from J, with 16 bases between. This CDR3 region has 16 residues. This CDR3 is CASSQGQGRLTDTQYF. In DNA form, the CDR3 reads TGCGCCAGCAGCCAGGGACAAGGGCGGTTGACAGATACGCAGTATTTT.

The V call is TRBV5-1, the J call TRBJ2-1; 12 bases map to TRBD2. V dropped 0 bases and J dropped 5; count of bases not matched to a gene: 3. CDR3 length: 16 amino acids. In germline, CDR1 is SGHRS, CDR2 YFSETQ. The CDR3 here is CASSLELAGGNNEQFF. Written as DNA, the CDR3 is TGCGCCAGCAGCTTGGAACTAGCGGGAGGCAACAATGAGCAGTTCTTC.

There are many counts of this clonotype. The chain combines TRBV20-1 with TRBJ2-7; 10 nucleotides line up with TRBD2. The CDR3 sequence is 13 residues long. With V trimmed by 4 bases and J by 0 bases, 0 bases remained unmatched. From germline, CDR1 is DFQATT and CDR2 SNEGSKA (reference sequence). CDR3 DNA: TGCAGTGCTACTAGCGGGAGCTCCTACGAGCAGTACTTC. It encodes CSATSGSSYEQYF.

This chain links TRBV9 with TRBJ2-1; D gene uncertain. The germline gives CDR1 SGDLS, CDR2 YYNGEE. There are 12 residues in the CDR3. Deletions cut 4 bases from V and 8 bases from J, with 10 bases between. CDR3 protein: CASSHVGDEQFF. In nucleotides, the CDR3 is TGTGCCAGCAGCCACGTTGGGGATGAGCAGTTCTTC.

This chain connects TRBV7-9 to TRBJ2-2, with 12 bases fitting TRBD2. Trimming removed 2 bases from V and 2 bases from J; junction bases left unmatched: 3. The CDR3 runs 17 residues. CDR1 and CDR2 from the germline V gene are SEHNR and FQNEAQ (reference sequence). As DNA, the CDR3 is TGTGCCAGCAGCTTACCGACTAGCGGGAGCAACACCGGGGAGCTGTTTTTT. Translating gives CASSLPTSGSNTGELFF.